In its sample, the clone carrying this T cell receptor (beta chain) was seen many times. Its target is unknown. These data are taken from a study of T cells in Graves' hyperthyroidism and ophthalmopathy. Overall study results and limits: Researchers report that a 13 V-J model separated ophthalmopathy from stable hyperthyroidism. Most thyroid-expanded clonotypes above 0.001 were also found in blood.

It was RNA transcripts that yielded the amplified TCR beta CDR3 regions. In the first-round RT-PCR of the TCR CDR3, the HTBI primer set was used. TCRdb reprocessed the multiplex PCR reads via MiXCR and lists one record per CDR3 protein. The sample has 95,000 to 110,000 distinct CDR3 sequences; about 50% are singletons. Stable disease denoted Graves' hyperthyroidism without ophthalmopathy progression within 18 months. This CDR3 is built from 14 residues. Germline loops: CDR1 DFQATT, CDR2 SNEGSKA (reference sequence). With V trimmed by 5 bases and J by 6 bases, 8 bases remained unmatched. This clonotype originated in a man in his forties with Graves' hyperthyroidism. The chain couples TRBV20-1 to TRBJ2-1, with 9 bases that match TRBD2. Sequenced material: blood. The CDR3 here is CSALGLATFNEQFF. DNA for the CDR3: TGCAGTGCTCTGGGACTAGCTACGTTCAATGAGCAGTTCTTC.